Given below is one T cell receptor beta chain in context. Seattle participants joined during active infection and were tracked over time. Germline CDR1 and CDR2: SGHTA and FQGNSA. CDR3 size: 13 residues. V lost 6 bases to trimming and J lost 10 bases, with 18 bases between them. The source of the sample is a study of blood T cell repertoires in COVID-19. Across the whole study: From T cells, B-cell-depleted T cells, or PBMCs came the material, which was cDNA or gDNA.

Original processing notes: By means of reference gene primer amplification, nucleated cell counts were estimated. Clones were sequenced by immunoSEQ multiplex PCR, and TCRdb holds only the in-frame ones, with some missing. V, J and clone size reflect that table, while D and trimming were determined from the DNA. The sample has 250,000 to 300,000 clones, 75% to 90% seen once; the top ten hold 9.5% to 13%. This clonotype originated in a woman aged 70-85 years with COVID-19, enrolled during active disease. Sample: peripheral blood. The chain recombines TRBV7-2 with TRBJ1-1; D is possibly TRBD1 (5 bases). This CDR3 is CASRPYRPLGAFF. The CDR3 nucleotides read TGTGCCAGCAGACCCTACAGGCCTCTGGGAGCTTTCTTT.